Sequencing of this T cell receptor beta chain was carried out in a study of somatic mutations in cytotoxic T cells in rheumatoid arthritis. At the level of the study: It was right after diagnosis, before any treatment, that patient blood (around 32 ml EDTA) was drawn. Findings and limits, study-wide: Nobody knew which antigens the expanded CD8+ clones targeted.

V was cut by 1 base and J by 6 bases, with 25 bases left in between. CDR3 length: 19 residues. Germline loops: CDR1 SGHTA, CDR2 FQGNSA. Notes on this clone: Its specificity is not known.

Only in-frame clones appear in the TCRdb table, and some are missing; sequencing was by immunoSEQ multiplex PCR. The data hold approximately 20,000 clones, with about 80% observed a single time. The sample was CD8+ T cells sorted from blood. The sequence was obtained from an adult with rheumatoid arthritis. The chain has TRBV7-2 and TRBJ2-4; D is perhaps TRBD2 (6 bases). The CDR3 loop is CASSLVLWVEAGPGNIQYF. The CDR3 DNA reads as TGTGCCAGCAGCTTAGTCCTCTGGGTGGAAGCGGGCCCTGGAAACATTCAGTACTTC.